Listed below are T cell receptor beta chains from one sample, sequenced in a study of T cell changes during pregnancy in multiple sclerosis. This table comes from immunoSEQ multiplex PCR, and its TCRdb copy is limited to in-frame clones, with some not included. The sample holds about 28,000 clones, around 89% seen once. This sample comprised CD4+ T cells from peripheral blood mononuclear cells, obtained in the first trimester of pregnancy. These receptors were obtained from a female donor in good health, enrolled as a control in a pregnancy study. The CDR3 runs from the conserved cysteine through the conserved F or W. A D gene is named only where the DNA matches it firmly. Clone sizes are given selectively: once, few, many, or a class where the clone is expanded.

clone_size,j_call,v_call,d_call,cdr3_nt,cdr3_aa
once,TRBJ1-1,TRBV5-1,NA,TGCGCCAGCAGTTTAGACACTGAAGCTTTCTTT,CASSLDTEAFF
NA,TRBJ2-5,TRBV5-1,TRBD2,TGCGCCAGCAGCCCCGGACTAGCGGGAGGACAAGAGACCCAGTACTTC,CASSPGLAGGQETQYF
NA,TRBJ2-7,TRBV5-1,TRBD2,TGCGCCAGCAGCAGTAGCGGGGGCTACGAGCAGTACTTC,CASSSSGGYEQYF
NA,TRBJ2-2,TRBV19,NA,TGTGCCAGTAGTATAGGCGGATACACCGGGGAGCTGTTTTTT,CASSIGGYTGELFF
NA,TRBJ2-7,TRBV28,NA,TGTGCCAGCAGCTATCGACAGAGACCTACCAGTTACGAGCAGTACTTC,CASSYRQRPTSYEQYF
NA,TRBJ1-4,TRBV4-1,NA,TGCGCCAGCAGCGTTGAGGACAGCTATGAAAAACTGTTTTTT,CASSVEDSYEKLFF
NA,TRBJ1-2,TRBV19,NA,TGTGCCATCCGAGAGCCAGGAATAGTCCATGGCTACACCTTC,CAIREPGIVHGYTF
NA,TRBJ2-1,TRBV19,TRBD2,TGTGCCACACAGCTAGCGGGGGGCTACAATGAGCAGTTCTTC,CATQLAGGYNEQFF
NA,TRBJ1-5,TRBV5-8,NA,TGTGCCAGCAGCTTGGGTTTCGCGGGTTCTCAGCCCCAGCATTTT,CASSLGFAGSQPQHF
NA,TRBJ1-3,TRBV30,TRBD1,TGTGCCTGGGGAGGGACGGATCGGACAGGACGAAACACCATATATTTT,CAWGGTDRTGRNTIYF
NA,TRBJ2-3,TRBV10-3,TRBD2,TGTGCCATCAGTGAGTCGCGGAGCGGGAGAGGGACAGATACGCAGTATTTT,CAISESRSGRGTDTQYF
NA,TRBJ2-7,TRBV5-6,TRBD1,TGTGCCAGCAGCTCCCTTCCGGGACAGCGCTCCTACGAGCAGTACTTC,CASSSLPGQRSYEQYF
once,TRBJ1-2,TRBV27,NA,TGTGCCAGCACCTCCCCCTCGAGGGACTCATCCTATGGCTACACCTTC,CASTSPSRDSSYGYTF
once,TRBJ2-1,TRBV5-1,NA,TGCGCCAGCAGCTCCCTACTGTACAATGAGCAGTTCTTC,CASSSLLYNEQFF
NA,TRBJ2-1,TRBV19,NA,TGTGCCAGTAGTATAGGGCAGTACAATGAGCAGTTCTTC,CASSIGQYNEQFF
NA,TRBJ1-2,TRBV5-4,TRBD1,TGTGCCAGCAGGACTAATGCGGGGACAGGGGGAAGTAAAGGCTACACCTTC,CASRTNAGTGGSKGYTF
NA,TRBJ2-1,TRBV2,TRBD1,TGTGCCAGCAGTGAAGTAAGGACAGGGGGGCTTGAGTTCTTC,CASSEVRTGGLEFF
once,TRBJ2-5,TRBV4-2,NA,TGTGCCAGCAGCCAAGTCGGGGCGGGGATATTACAAGAGACCCAGTACTTC,CASSQVGAGILQETQYF
once,TRBJ1-6,TRBV18,TRBD1,TGTGCCAGCTCACCACTCGAACAGGGGTATAATTCACCCCTCCACTTT,CASSPLEQGYNSPLHF
NA,TRBJ2-3,TRBV4-2,NA,TGTGCCAGCAGCCAAGAAATAGGAGGGGTCACAGATACGCAGTATTTT,CASSQEIGGVTDTQYF
NA,TRBJ1-1,TRBV18,TRBD1,TGTGCCAGCTCGCTTAGAACAGGGGGCATGGACACTGAAGCTTTCTTT,CASSLRTGGMDTEAFF
NA,TRBJ1-3,TRBV6-5,NA,TGTGCCAGCAGTTACGGAGGGACTCACTCTGGAAACACCATATATTTT,CASSYGGTHSGNTIYF
once,TRBJ2-1,TRBV6-1,TRBD1,TGTGCCAGCAGTGCCCGCGAGGGGGCCCCGGGCAATGAGCAGTTCTTC,CASSAREGAPGNEQFF
NA,TRBJ2-7,TRBV30,NA,TGTGCCTGGAGCCCCCCTCAAGAGGAAGCCGAGCAGTACTTC,CAWSPPQEEAEQYF
NA,TRBJ1-2,TRBV6-5,TRBD1,TGTGCCAGCAGTTCCCGACAGGGTAACGCCTATGGCTACACCTTC,CASSSRQGNAYGYTF
NA,TRBJ2-1,TRBV6-6,TRBD2,TGTGCCAGCAGTCGGGCTAGCGGGGGGTATAACAATGAGCAGTTCTTC,CASSRASGGYNNEQFF
NA,TRBJ1-5,TRBV5-1,NA,TGCGCCAGCAGTTTAGGGGTGTTGGGATCGGGCAATCAGCCCCAGCATTTT,CASSLGVLGSGNQPQHF
NA,TRBJ1-6,TRBV7-2,NA,TGTGCCAGCAGCTTAAGGAGTGACAGCGATTCACCCCTCCACTTT,CASSLRSDSDSPLHF
NA,TRBJ2-1,TRBV10-3,TRBD2,TGTGCCATCAAAGGAGTAAGCGGGACCTACAATGAGCAGTTCTTC,CAIKGVSGTYNEQFF
NA,TRBJ2-5,TRBV7-9,TRBD2,TGTGCCAGCAGGTCGGGACTAGCGGGAGTTGTGGAGACCCAGTACTTC,CASRSGLAGVVETQYF
NA,TRBJ2-7,TRBV15,NA,TGTGCCACCAGCAGAGATGGGGGCCGTTCCTACGAGCAGTACTTC,CATSRDGGRSYEQYF
NA,TRBJ2-4,TRBV7-2,NA,TGTGCCAGCAGCCAAGGGCAGGGTTACATTCAGTACTTC,CASSQGQGYIQYF
NA,TRBJ1-3,TRBV5-1,NA,TGCGCCAGCAGCTTGGACAGGGCCGGAAACACCATATATTTT,CASSLDRAGNTIYF
NA,TRBJ1-5,TRBV27,NA,TGTGCCAGCAGTTTAATCCCCAGACAGTCCAATCAGCCCCAGCATTTT,CASSLIPRQSNQPQHF
NA,TRBJ1-6,TRBV12-2,NA,TGTGCAAGTCGAACCGGGACAGGGGTTCTTGATAATTCACCCCTCCACTTT,CASRTGTGVLDNSPLHF
NA,TRBJ1-1,TRBV7-8,NA,TGTGCCAGCAGCTTAGATAGGGGACTGGGGGCTTTCTTT,CASSLDRGLGAFF
NA,TRBJ1-1,TRBV5-6,TRBD1,TGTGCCAGCAGCCGGGGACAGGGGACGAGAACTGAAGCTTTCTTT,CASSRGQGTRTEAFF